These T cell receptor beta chains were read from a single sample in a study of T-cell reconstitution after alpha-beta-depleted transplantation in children. TCRdb re-called the PCR reads through MiXCR, storing one row per CDR3 protein. The sample includes some 520,000 distinct CDR3 sequences, less than 35% seen only once; the top ten take approximately 2.3%. The source was PBMCs from the stem cell graft donor, collected from the stem cell graft. Receptors originate from a human donor who donated a stem cell graft to a child with aplastic anemia. CDR3s include the opening cysteine and the closing phenylalanine or tryptophan. D genes are given only for firm matches. A clone size is listed for some rows: how often the clone was seen (once, few, many), or a class if it is expanded.

TRBJ1-1	TRBD1	.	TRBV7-9	CASSPRPRQGLNTEALF	TGTGCCAGCAGCCCCCGACCGAGACAGGGTTTGAACACTGAAGCTTTGTTT
TRBJ2-4	TRBD1	.	TRBV27	CASSLSATGGGIQYF	TGTGCCAGCAGTTTATCGGCCACAGGGGGTGGGATTCAGTACTTC
TRBJ2-7	TRBD1	.	TRBV5-1	CASSLAGGQGAYEQYF	TGCGCCAGCAGCTTGGCCGGCGGACAGGGGGCCTACGAGCAGTACTTC
TRBJ2-1	TRBD2	.	TRBV15	CATSGLAGVDNEQFF	TGTGCCACCAGTGGCTTAGCGGGAGTAGACAATGAGCAGTTCTTC
TRBJ2-2	.	many	TRBV20-1	CSARETEAGELFF	TGCAGTGCTAGAGAAACGGAGGCCGGGGAGCTGTTTTTT
TRBJ2-7	TRBD2	.	TRBV13	CASSPWTSGGELYEQYF	TGTGCCAGCAGCCCATGGACTAGCGGGGGGGAACTCTACGAGCAGTACTTC
TRBJ2-7	.	.	TRBV20-1	CSASQRGQGYEQYF	TGCAGTGCTAGTCAGAGAGGGCAAGGATACGAGCAGTACTTC
TRBJ1-1	.	few	TRBV20-1	CSAMKNTEAFF	TGCAGTGCGATGAAGAACACTGAAGCTTTCTTT
TRBJ2-1	TRBD2	.	TRBV6-1	CASTRVRGRASNEQFF	TGTGCCAGCACCAGAGTTCGCGGGAGGGCCTCCAATGAGCAGTTCTTC
TRBJ1-3	.	few	TRBV2	CASSENRVSGNTIYF	TGTGCCAGCAGTGAGAACAGGGTGTCTGGAAACACCATATATTTT
TRBJ2-3	.	.	TRBV5-1	CASSLVGPTQTDTQYF	TGCGCCAGCAGCTTGGTGGGACCCACACAGACAGATACGCAGTATTTT
TRBJ2-1	TRBD2	.	TRBV9	CASRGGGAGSNEQFF	TGTGCCAGCAGGGGGGGGGGAGCGGGAAGCAATGAGCAGTTCTTC
TRBJ1-1	.	few	TRBV20-1	CSARDLGTNTEAFF	TGCAGTGCTAGAGACTTAGGCACGAACACTGAAGCTTTCTTT
TRBJ1-2	TRBD1	.	TRBV28	CASSSPGQGTYGYTF	TGTGCCAGCAGTTCCCCCGGACAGGGCACTTATGGCTACACCTTC
TRBJ1-1	.	.	TRBV12-3/TRBV12-4	CASSLRGVVREAFF	TGTGCCAGCAGTTTACGGGGCGTGGTCAGGGAGGCTTTCTTT
TRBJ1-2	TRBD1	.	TRBV24-1	CATSDTTGPYGYTF	TGTGCCACCAGTGACACGACAGGGCCCTATGGCTACACCTTC
TRBJ2-3	.	once	TRBV7-2	CASSPVASKDTQYF	TGTGCCAGCAGCCCAGTCGCTAGCAAAGATACGCAGTATTTT
TRBJ2-7	.	.	TRBV5-1	CASSPGRLYEQYF	TGCGCCAGCAGCCCAGGACGGCTATACGAGCAGTACTTC
TRBJ1-6	.	few	TRBV10-1	CASSGRGVGVSYNSPLHF	TGCGCCAGCAGTGGGCGAGGCGTTGGAGTCTCCTATAATTCACCCCTCCACTTT
TRBJ2-1	TRBD1	few	TRBV7-9	CASSSQGAPYNEQFF	TGTGCCAGCAGCTCACAGGGGGCCCCTTACAATGAGCAGTTCTTC
TRBJ2-5	.	few	TRBV5-1	CASSSDAGRSVETQYF	TGCGCCAGCTCTTCGGACGCGGGACGGTCAGTAGAGACCCAGTACTTC
TRBJ2-1	.	.	TRBV21-1	CASTGTTSSYNEQFF	TGTGCCAGCACGGGGACTACCAGCTCCTACAATGAGCAGTTCTTC
TRBJ2-5	TRBD2	.	TRBV5-1	CASSSRALAVSQETQYF	TGCGCCAGCAGCTCAAGAGCTCTAGCGGTTTCGCAAGAGACCCAGTACTTC
TRBJ1-1	.	few	TRBV15	CATSPSPLSGENTEAFF	TGTGCCACCAGCCCGTCGCCGCTCTCCGGGGAGAACACTGAAGCTTTCTTT
TRBJ1-5	TRBD1	many	TRBV20-1	CSARGDSDQPQHF	TGCAGTGCTAGGGGGGACAGTGATCAGCCCCAGCATTTT
TRBJ1-5	.	once	TRBV12-3/TRBV12-4	CASSSGEGSNQPQHF	TGTGCCAGCAGCTCCGGAGAGGGCAGCAATCAGCCCCAGCATTTT
TRBJ2-3	.	.	TRBV5-1	CASSPDQGKDTQYF	TGCGCCAGCAGCCCGGACCAGGGGAAGGATACGCAGTATTTT
TRBJ2-4	TRBD2	few	TRBV6-1	CASSNAGVGAKNIQYF	TGTGCCAGCAGTAATGCGGGAGTGGGTGCTAAAAACATTCAGTACTTC
TRBJ2-5	.	.	TRBV20-1	CSARVGGAEETQYF	TGCAGTGCTAGGGTTGGGGGAGCGGAAGAGACCCAGTACTTC
TRBJ2-7	TRBD1	.	TRBV7-2	CASSDQTGVSSYEQYF	TGTGCCAGCAGCGACCAAACAGGGGTAAGCTCCTACGAGCAGTACTTC
TRBJ1-1	TRBD1	few	TRBV6-1	CASRPQGARTEAFF	TGTGCCAGCAGACCACAGGGGGCGCGTACTGAAGCTTTCTTT
TRBJ1-2	.	.	TRBV12-3/TRBV12-4	CASSPGGDGYTF	TGTGCCAGCAGTCCTGGTGGGGATGGCTACACCTTC
TRBJ1-1	.	few	TRBV12-3/TRBV12-4	CASSPAPQGYTEAFF	TGTGCCAGCAGTCCAGCTCCACAGGGATACACTGAAGCTTTCTTT
TRBJ2-3	TRBD2	.	TRBV4-3	CASSPKGIAGGGDTQYF	TGCGCCAGCAGCCCCAAAGGAATAGCGGGAGGGGGCGATACGCAGTATTTT
TRBJ2-5	.	many	TRBV27	CASSLERGLRETQYF	TGTGCCAGCAGTTTAGAACGGGGCCTCCGGGAGACCCAGTACTTC
TRBJ1-2	.	few	TRBV5-1	CASSLRQDNSGGYTF	TGCGCCAGCAGCTTAAGACAGGATAATAGTGGCGGCTACACCTTC
TRBJ1-1	.	.	TRBV6-5	CASAGRLEAFF	TGTGCCAGCGCGGGACGGTTGGAAGCTTTCTTT
TRBJ2-3	TRBD2	few	TRBV19	CASSGLAGNTDTQYF	TGTGCCAGTAGTGGACTAGCGGGTAACACAGATACGCAGTATTTT
TRBJ1-2	.	few	TRBV12-3/TRBV12-4	CASSLSRDYGYTF	TGTGCCAGCAGTTTAAGCAGGGACTATGGCTACACCTTC
TRBJ2-1	.	once	TRBV14	CASSQDPGGRGLYNEQFF	TGTGCCAGCAGCCAAGATCCGGGAGGCAGGGGGCTCTACAATGAGCAGTTCTTC
TRBJ2-7	.	.	TRBV7-2	CASSLGRQGHEQYF	TGTGCCAGCAGCTTAGGTCGGCAGGGTCACGAGCAGTACTTC
TRBJ1-1	.	.	TRBV20-1	CSALKPGGAFF	TGCAGTGCTTTAAAACCTGGGGGAGCTTTCTTT
TRBJ1-1	.	few	TRBV10-3	CAISEGGGMNTEAFF	TGTGCCATCAGTGAGGGGGGCGGAATGAACACTGAAGCTTTCTTT
TRBJ2-3	.	.	TRBV7-2	CASSSYITDTQYF	TGTGCCAGCAGCTCATACATCACAGATACGCAGTATTTT
TRBJ1-5	TRBD1	.	TRBV12-5	CASGRQGLVQPQHF	TGTGCTAGTGGGAGACAGGGATTGGTTCAGCCCCAGCATTTT
TRBJ2-5	TRBD1	.	TRBV11-2	CASSPTWTGRLGETQYF	TGTGCCAGCAGCCCGACTTGGACAGGCCGGTTAGGGGAGACCCAGTACTTC
TRBJ1-1	.	few	TRBV11-3	CASSLERGRGAFF	TGTGCCAGCAGCTTAGAAAGGGGCAGAGGAGCTTTCTTT
TRBJ1-1	.	.	TRBV7-2	CASSLLRLRDTEAFF	TGTGCCAGCAGCTTATTGAGGCTGCGTGACACTGAAGCTTTCTTT
TRBJ2-7	.	once	TRBV5-1	CASSLAQSISYEQYF	TGCGCCAGCAGCTTGGCACAGTCGATATCCTACGAGCAGTACTTC
TRBJ1-2	.	few	TRBV27	CASSLSGGRWPDYGYTF	TGTGCCAGCAGTTTATCGGGGGGGCGATGGCCAGACTATGGCTACACCTTC
TRBJ2-3	.	.	TRBV30	CAWSQLGATDTQYF	TGTGCCTGGAGTCAACTAGGAGCGACCGATACGCAGTATTTT
TRBJ2-4	.	.	TRBV6-2/TRBV6-3	CASSLGLRPIQYF	TGTGCCAGCAGTTTGGGACTCCGCCCCATTCAGTACTTC